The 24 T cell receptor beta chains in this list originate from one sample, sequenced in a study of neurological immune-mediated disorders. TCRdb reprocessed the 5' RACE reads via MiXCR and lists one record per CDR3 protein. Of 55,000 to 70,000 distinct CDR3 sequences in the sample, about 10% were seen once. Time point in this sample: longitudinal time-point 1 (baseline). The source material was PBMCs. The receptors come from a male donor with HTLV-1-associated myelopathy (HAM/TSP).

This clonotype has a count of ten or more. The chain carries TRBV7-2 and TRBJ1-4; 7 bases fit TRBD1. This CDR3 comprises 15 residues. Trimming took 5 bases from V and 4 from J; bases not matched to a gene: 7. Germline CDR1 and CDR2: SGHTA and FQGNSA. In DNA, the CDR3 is TGTGCCAGCAGCCCTACAGGGGCTAATAATGAAAAACTGTTTTTT. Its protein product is CASSPTGANNEKLFF.

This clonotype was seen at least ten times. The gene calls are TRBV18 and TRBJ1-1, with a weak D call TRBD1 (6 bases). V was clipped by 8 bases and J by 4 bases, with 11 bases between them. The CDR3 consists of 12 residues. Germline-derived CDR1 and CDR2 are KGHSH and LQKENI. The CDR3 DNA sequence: TGTGCCAGCAACAGGGAGAGCACTGAAGCTTTCTTT. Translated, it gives CASNRESTEAFF.

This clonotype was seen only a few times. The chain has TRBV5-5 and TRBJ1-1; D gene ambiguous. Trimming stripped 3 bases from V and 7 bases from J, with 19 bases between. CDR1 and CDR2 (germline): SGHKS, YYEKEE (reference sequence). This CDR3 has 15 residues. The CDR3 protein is CASSSARTPQVEAFF. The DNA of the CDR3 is TGTGCCAGCAGCTCAGCCCGGACCCCCCAGGTTGAAGCTTTCTTT.

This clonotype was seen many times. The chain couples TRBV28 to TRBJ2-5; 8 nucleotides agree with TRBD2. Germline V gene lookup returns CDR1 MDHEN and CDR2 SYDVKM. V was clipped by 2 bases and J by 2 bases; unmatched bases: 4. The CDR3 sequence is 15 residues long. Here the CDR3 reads CASSLSGGLQETQYF. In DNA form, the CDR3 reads TGTGCCAGCAGTTTAAGCGGGGGCCTACAAGAGACCCAGTACTTC.

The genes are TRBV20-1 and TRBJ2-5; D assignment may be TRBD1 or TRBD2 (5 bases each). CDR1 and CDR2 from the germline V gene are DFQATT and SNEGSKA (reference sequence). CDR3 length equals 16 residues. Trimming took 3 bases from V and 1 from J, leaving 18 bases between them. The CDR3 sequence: CSASGTQAAFQETQYF. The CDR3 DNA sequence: TGCAGTGCTAGTGGGACGCAGGCCGCTTTCCAAGAGACCCAGTACTTC.

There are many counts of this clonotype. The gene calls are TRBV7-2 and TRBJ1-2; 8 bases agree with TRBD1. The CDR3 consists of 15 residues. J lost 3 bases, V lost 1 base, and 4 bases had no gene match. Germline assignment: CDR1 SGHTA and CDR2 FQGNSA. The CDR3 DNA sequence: TGTGCCAGCAGCTTAGTGGCGGACAGGGACTATGGCTACACCTTC. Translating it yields CASSLVADRDYGYTF.

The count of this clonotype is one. CDR3 sequence: CASQGDSPLHF. The CDR3 region has the DNA TGTGCCAGCCAAGGGGATTCACCCCTCCACTTT. This rearrangement joins TRBV12-3 or TRBV12-4 to TRBJ1-6; the D gene is possibly TRBD1 (5 bases). The germline V and J ends were trimmed by 8 bases and 8 bases, with 7 bases remaining between them. This CDR3 is built from 11 residues.

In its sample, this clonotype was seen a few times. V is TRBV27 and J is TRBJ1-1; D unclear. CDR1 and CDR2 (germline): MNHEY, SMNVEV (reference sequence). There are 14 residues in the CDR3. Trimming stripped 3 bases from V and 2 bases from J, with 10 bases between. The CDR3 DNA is TGTGCCAGCAGTTTTAGTGGAGTAAACACTGAAGCTTTCTTT. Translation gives CASSFSGVNTEAFF.

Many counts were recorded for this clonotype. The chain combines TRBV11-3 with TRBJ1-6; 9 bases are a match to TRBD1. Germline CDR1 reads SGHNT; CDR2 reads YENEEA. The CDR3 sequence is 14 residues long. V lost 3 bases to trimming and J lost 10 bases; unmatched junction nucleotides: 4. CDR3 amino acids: CASSFDRGGSPLHF. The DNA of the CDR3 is TGTGCCAGCAGCTTCGACAGGGGGGGCTCACCCCTCCACTTT.

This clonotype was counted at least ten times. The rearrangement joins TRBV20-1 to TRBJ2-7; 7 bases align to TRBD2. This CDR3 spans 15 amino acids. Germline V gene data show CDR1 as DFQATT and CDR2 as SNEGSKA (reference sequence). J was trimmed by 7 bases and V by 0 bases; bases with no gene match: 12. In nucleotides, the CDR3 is TGCAGTGCTAGAGATGGAGCGGGGAATCTTAAGGAGCAGTACTTC. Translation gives CSARDGAGNLKEQYF.

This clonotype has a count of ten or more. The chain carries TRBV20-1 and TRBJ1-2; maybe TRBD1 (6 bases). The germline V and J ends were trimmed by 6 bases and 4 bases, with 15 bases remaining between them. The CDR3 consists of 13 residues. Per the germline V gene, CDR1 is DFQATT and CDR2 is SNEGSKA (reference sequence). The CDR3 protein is CSAPKDSSYGYTF. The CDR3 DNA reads TGCAGTGCCCCGAAGGACAGTTCCTATGGCTACACCTTC.

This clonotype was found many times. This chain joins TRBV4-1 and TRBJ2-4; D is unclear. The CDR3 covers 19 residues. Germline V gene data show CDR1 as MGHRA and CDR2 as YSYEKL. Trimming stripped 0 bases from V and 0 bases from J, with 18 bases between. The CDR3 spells CASSQERSVVSQAKNIQYF. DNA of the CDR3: TGCGCCAGCAGCCAAGAACGATCGGTGGTTTCTCAAGCCAAAAACATTCAGTACTTC.

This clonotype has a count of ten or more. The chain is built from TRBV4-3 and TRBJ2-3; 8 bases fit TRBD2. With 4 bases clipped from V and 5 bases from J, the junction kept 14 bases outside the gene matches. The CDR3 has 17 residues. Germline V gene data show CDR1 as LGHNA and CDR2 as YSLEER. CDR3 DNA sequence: TGCGCCAGCAGCCTGGCGGTAGCGGGGAACCTTGGAGATACGCAGTATTTT. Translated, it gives CASSLAVAGNLGDTQYF.

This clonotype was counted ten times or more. CDR3 nucleotide sequence: TGTGCCAGCAGCCTCTCCCGACAGGCCCCTAGGGGCTACACCTTC. This codes for CASSLSRQAPRGYTF. The V gene is TRBV7-2, the J gene TRBJ1-2, with D perhaps matching TRBD1 (6 bases). The germline CDR1 and CDR2 sequences are SGHTA and FQGNSA. This CDR3 spans 15 amino acids. Trimming left V 5 bases short and J 8 bases short, with 21 bases between.

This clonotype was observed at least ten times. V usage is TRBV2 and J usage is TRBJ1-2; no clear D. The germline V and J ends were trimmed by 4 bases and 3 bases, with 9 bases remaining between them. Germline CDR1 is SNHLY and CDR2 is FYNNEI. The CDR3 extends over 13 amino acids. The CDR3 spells CASSVREDYGYTF. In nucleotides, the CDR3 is TGTGCCAGCAGTGTGCGGGAGGACTATGGCTACACCTTC.

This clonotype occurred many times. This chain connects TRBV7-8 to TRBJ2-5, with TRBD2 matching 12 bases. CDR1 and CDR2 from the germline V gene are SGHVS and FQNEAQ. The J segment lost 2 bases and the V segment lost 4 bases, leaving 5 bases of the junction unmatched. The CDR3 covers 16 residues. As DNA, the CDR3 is TGTGCCAGCAGCTCAGTACTAGCGGGGGGACAAGAGACCCAGTACTTC. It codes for CASSSVLAGGQETQYF.

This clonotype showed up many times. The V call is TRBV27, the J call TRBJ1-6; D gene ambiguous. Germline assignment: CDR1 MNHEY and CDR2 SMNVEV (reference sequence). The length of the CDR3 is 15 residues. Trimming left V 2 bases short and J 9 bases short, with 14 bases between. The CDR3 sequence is CASSLKLPPASPLHF. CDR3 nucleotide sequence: TGTGCCAGCAGTTTAAAACTCCCGCCAGCTTCACCCCTCCACTTT.

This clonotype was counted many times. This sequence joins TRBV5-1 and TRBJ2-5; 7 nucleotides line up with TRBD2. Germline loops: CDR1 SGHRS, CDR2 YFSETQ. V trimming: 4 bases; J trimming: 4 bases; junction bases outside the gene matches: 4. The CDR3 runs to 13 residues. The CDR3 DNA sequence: TGCGCCAGCAGCCCGACTAGCACAGAGACCCAGTACTTC. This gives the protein CASSPTSTETQYF.

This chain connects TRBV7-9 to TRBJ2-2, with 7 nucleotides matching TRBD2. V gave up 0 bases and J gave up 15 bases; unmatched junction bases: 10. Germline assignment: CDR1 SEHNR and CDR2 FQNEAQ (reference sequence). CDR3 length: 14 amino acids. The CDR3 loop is CASSLALGTGGLFF. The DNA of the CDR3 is TGTGCCAGCAGCTTAGCGCTCGGCACCGGGGGGTTGTTTTTT.

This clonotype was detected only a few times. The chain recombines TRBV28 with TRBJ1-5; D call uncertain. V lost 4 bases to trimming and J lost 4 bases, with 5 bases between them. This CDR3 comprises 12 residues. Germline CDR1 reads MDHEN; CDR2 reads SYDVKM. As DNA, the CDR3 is TGTGCCAGCAGTTCTCAGAATCAGCCCCAGCATTTT. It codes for CASSSQNQPQHF.

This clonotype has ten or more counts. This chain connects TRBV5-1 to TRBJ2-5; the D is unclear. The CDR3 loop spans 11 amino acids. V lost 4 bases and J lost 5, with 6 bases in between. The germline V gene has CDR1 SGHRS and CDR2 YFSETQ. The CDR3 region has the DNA TGCGCCAGCAGCGCCGGGGAGACCCAGTACTTC. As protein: CASSAGETQYF.

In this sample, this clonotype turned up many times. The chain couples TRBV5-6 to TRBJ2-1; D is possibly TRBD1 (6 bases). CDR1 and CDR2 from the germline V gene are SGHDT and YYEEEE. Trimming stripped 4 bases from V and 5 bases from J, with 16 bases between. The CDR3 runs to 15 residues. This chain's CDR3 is CASSRQQGFDNEQFF. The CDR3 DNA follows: TGTGCCAGCAGCCGTCAACAGGGCTTCGACAATGAGCAGTTCTTC.

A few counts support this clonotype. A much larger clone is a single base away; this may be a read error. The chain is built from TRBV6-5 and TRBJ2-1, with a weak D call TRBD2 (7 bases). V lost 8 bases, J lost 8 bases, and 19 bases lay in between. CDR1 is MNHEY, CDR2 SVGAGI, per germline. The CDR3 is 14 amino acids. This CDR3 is CASGLWGGLYEQFF. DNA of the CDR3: TGTGCCAGCGGCCTGTGGGGGGGCTTATATGAGCAGTTCTTC.

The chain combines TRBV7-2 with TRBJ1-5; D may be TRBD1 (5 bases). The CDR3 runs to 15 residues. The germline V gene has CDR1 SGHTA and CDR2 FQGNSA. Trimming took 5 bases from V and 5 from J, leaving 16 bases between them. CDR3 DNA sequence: TGTGCCAGCAGCCGCTGTGGACAACCGGATCAGCCCCAGCATTTT. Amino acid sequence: CASSRCGQPDQPQHF. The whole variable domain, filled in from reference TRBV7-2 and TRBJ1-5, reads GAGVSQSPSNKVTEKGKDVELRCDPISGHTALYWYRQSLGQGLEFLIYFQGNSAPDKSGLPSDRFSAERTGGSVSTLTIQRTQQEDSAVYLCASSRCGQPDQPQHFGDGTRLSIL.